This T cell receptor beta chain emerged from a study of T cells in Graves' hyperthyroidism and ophthalmopathy. In this sample, this clonotype turned up a few times. This CDR3 is built from 12 residues. CDR1 and CDR2 from the germline V gene are LGHNA and YNFKEQ. Trimming took off 2 bases at V and 5 bases at J, with 4 bases between the two ends. Source material for PBMCs was more than 7.5 ml fresh peripheral blood. Amplification of TCR beta CDR3 regions was performed using RNA transcripts as template. Using the HTBI primer set, a first-round RT-PCR was run on the TCR CDR3. Using its own MiXCR run on the multiplex PCR reads, TCRdb lists one record per CDR3 protein. Seen here are 400,000 to 450,000 distinct CDR3 sequences, 14% to 15% observed once, and the top ten hold 13%.

The sequence was collected from a man younger than 35 with Graves' ophthalmopathy. The V and J genes are TRBV4-2 and TRBJ2-1; no clear D. Sequencing was carried out using blood. In DNA, the CDR3 is TGTGCCAGCAGCCAACGGGACAATGAGCAGTTCTTC. Translation: CASSQRDNEQFF.